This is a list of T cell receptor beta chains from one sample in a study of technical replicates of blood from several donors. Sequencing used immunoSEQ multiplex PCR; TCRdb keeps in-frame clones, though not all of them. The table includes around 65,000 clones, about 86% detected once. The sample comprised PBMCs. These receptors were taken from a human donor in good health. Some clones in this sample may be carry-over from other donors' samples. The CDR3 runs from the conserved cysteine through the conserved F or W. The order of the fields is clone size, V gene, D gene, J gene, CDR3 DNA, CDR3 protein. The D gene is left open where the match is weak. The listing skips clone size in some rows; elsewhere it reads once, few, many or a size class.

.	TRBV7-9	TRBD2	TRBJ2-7	TGTGCCAGCAGCTCCCCTTGGTCCGGGGGGGGGCAATACGAGCAGTACTTC	CASSSPWSGGGQYEQYF
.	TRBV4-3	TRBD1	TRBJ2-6	TGCGCCAGCAGCCTCGGGACAGGCGCTAACTCTGGGGCCAACGTCCTGACTTTC	CASSLGTGANSGANVLTF
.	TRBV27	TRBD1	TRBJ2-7	TGTGCCAGCAGTTTTGGGACAGGGTACGAGCAGTACTTC	CASSFGTGYEQYF
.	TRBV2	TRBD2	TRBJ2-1	TGTGCCAGCAGACGTTCAGCGGGAGGGCAGTACAATGAGCAGTTCTTC	CASRRSAGGQYNEQFF
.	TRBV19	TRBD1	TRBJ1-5	TGTGCCAGTAGTCCCCAGGACAGGTATAGCAATCAGCCCCAGCATTTT	CASSPQDRYSNQPQHF
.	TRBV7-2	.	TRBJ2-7	TGTGCCAGCAGCTTAATTTGGACGGGAAGCGAGCAGTACTTC	CASSLIWTGSEQYF
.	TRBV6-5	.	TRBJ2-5	TGTGCCAGCAGTTACGCAGGGAAAGAGACCCAGTACTTC	CASSYAGKETQYF
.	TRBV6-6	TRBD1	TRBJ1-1	TGTGCCAGCGGATCCCACAGGGGATCTGAAGCTTTCTTT	CASGSHRGSEAFF
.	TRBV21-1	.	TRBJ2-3	TGTGCCAGCAGCAAAGCGTCCCTACGGGACAGGCCTTTACATGGCACAGATACGCAGTATTTT	CASSKASLRDRPLHGTDTQYF
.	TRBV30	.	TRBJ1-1	TGTGCCTGGAGTCCCGGAGTGAACACTGAAGCTTTCTTT	CAWSPGVNTEAFF
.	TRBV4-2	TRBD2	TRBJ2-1	TGTGCCAGCAGCCAAGTCGGGATCGGGGGGGCCTTGGGCGATGAGCAGTTCTTC	CASSQVGIGGALGDEQFF
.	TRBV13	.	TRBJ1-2	TGTGCCAGCAGCTTAGGCCGGGGGGACTATGGCTACACCTTC	CASSLGRGDYGYTF
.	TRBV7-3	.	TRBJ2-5	TGTGCCAGCAGCCCACAGGGTCCAACTTCTCAAGAGACCCAGTACTTC	CASSPQGPTSQETQYF
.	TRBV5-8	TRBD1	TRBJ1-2	TGTGCCAGCAGCCGGACAGGGAACTATGGCTACACCTTC	CASSRTGNYGYTF
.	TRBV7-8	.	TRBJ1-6	TGTGCCAGCAGCCCAAGACAAGGGGCTGCACCCCTCCACTTT	CASSPRQGAAPLHF
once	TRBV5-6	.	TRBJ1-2	TGTGCCAGCAGCTCCCTGAACTATGGCTACACCTTC	CASSSLNYGYTF
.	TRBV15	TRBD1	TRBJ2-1	TGTGCCACCAGCACACTAGACAGGGCCCTCTTTCGGGAGCAGTTCTTC	CATSTLDRALFREQFF
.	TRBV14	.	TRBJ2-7	TGTGCCAGCAGCCAAGTTATATCCTACGAGCAGTACTTC	CASSQVISYEQYF
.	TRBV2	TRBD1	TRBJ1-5	TGTGCCAGCAGTGGGACAGGCCGCAATCAGCCCCAGCATTTT	CASSGTGRNQPQHF
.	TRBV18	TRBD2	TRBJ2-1	TGTGCCAGCTCACCCAAGGGACTAGCGGGTTCGTACAATGAGCAGTTCTTC	CASSPKGLAGSYNEQFF
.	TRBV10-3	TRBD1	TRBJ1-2	TGTGCCATCAGCTCCGGGACAGGGATGGGGGGAGGCTATGGCTACACCTTC	CAISSGTGMGGGYGYTF
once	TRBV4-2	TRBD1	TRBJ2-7	TGTGCCAGCAGCCAACAGGGGGCCTACGAGCAGTACTTC	CASSQQGAYEQYF
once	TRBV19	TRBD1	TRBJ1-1	TGTGCCAGTAGCAGGGGGCGGGGTGAAGCTTTCTTT	CASSRGRGEAFF
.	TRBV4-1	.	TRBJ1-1	TGCGCCAGCAGCCAAGATTGGGGGGGACCGGGCAGGGACACTGAAGCTTTCTTT	CASSQDWGGPGRDTEAFF
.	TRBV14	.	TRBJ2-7	TGTGCCAGCAGTTCCAACTTTTACGAGCAGTACTTC	CASSSNFYEQYF
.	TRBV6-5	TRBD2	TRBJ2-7	TGTGCCAGCAGGCTAGCGGGAGGTGGTGAGCAGTACTTC	CASRLAGGGEQYF
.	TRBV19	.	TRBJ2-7	TGTGCCAGTAGTATATTAAAGTTCGGGGAGCAGTACTTC	CASSILKFGEQYF
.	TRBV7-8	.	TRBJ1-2	TGTGCCAGCAGCTTACGTGAGGGTAACTATGGCTACACCTTC	CASSLREGNYGYTF
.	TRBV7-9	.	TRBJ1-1	TGTGCCAGCAGCTTAGGTCCGGGACACCACAAAGGGAGCACTGAAGCTTTCTTT	CASSLGPGHHKGSTEAFF
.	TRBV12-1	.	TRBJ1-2	TGTGCCAGCAGCGTCCCAGATGCCCGATCCGAAGCTAACTATGGCTACACCTTC	CASSVPDARSEANYGYTF
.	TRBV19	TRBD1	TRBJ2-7	TGTGCCAGTAGTGCGGCAGGGGGTAGCAAGCAGTACTTC	CASSAAGGSKQYF
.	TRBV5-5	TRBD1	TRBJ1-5	TGTGCCAGCAGCTGGGAGGGACAGGGGGCGAATCAGCCCCAGCATTTT	CASSWEGQGANQPQHF
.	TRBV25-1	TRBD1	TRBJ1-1	TGTGCCAGCAGCAATGGACAGGTTGGGTGGGGCACTGAAGCTTTCTTT	CASSNGQVGWGTEAFF
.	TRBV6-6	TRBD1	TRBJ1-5	TGTGCCAGCAGTTACTCGAACAGGGGGCAGGATCAGCCCCAGCATTTT	CASSYSNRGQDQPQHF
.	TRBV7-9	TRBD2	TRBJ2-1	TGTGCCAGCAGCTTCGTAGCGGGAGCGGAGGAGCAGTTCTTC	CASSFVAGAEEQFF
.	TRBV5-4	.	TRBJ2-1	TGTGCCAGCCAGAGAGGGACTTCGTCCTACAATGAGCAGTTCTTC	CASQRGTSSYNEQFF
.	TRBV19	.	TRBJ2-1	TGTGCCAGTAGTCGCCCCGGGTCGGACAATGAGCAGTTCTTC	CASSRPGSDNEQFF
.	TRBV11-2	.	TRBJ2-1	TGTGCCAGCAGCTCCCCAAGGGGCGGGGGCACCTACAATGAGCAGTTCTTC	CASSSPRGGGTYNEQFF
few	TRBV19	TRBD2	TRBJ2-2	TGTGCCAGTAGTCCCCTGGGGACTAGCGGGATTTCGAACACCGGGGAGCTGTTTTTT	CASSPLGTSGISNTGELFF
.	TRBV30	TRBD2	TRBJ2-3	TGTGCCTGGAGCGGGTGGACTAGCGGCACAGATACGCAGTATTTT	CAWSGWTSGTDTQYF
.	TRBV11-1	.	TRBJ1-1	TGTGCCAGCAGCCATCTCTTTGGGGCGGAAAACACTGAAGCTTTCTTT	CASSHLFGAENTEAFF
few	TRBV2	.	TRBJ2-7	TGTGCCAGCAACGGGAACTACGAGCAGTACTTC	CASNGNYEQYF
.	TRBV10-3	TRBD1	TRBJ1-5	TGTGCCACCGCCGAGACAGGGAGTGACAATCAGCCCCAGCATTTT	CATAETGSDNQPQHF
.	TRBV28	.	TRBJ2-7	TGTGCCAGCAGTATCCTTAACTACGAGCAGTACTTC	CASSILNYEQYF
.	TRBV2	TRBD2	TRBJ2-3	TGTGCCAGCAGCCTTAGGACTAGCGGTAGCACAGATACGCAGTATTTT	CASSLRTSGSTDTQYF